This T cell receptor beta chain was identified in a study of T-cell reconstitution after alpha-beta-depleted transplantation in children. Trimming shortened V by 8 bases and J by 2 bases, and 13 bases separated the two germline ends. There are 14 residues in the CDR3. The germline CDR1 and CDR2 sequences are PRHDT and FYEKMQ (reference sequence). This clonotype has only a few counts. Its antigen is as yet unknown. Regarding the study as a whole: Diversity and T-cell counts at one year after transplant derived mostly from new T cells.

It was with unique molecular identifiers that the TCRbeta library was prepared. TCRdb independently ran MiXCR on the PCR reads; one entry per CDR3 protein. The sample contains 500,000 to 650,000 distinct CDR3 sequences, roughly an eighth of which appear only once. Source: PBMCs, mostly from graft donor cells, taken 180 days after TCRalphabeta/CD19-depleted stem cell transplant. This chain uses TRBV13 with TRBJ2-1; D unresolved. The TCR was taken from a female patient between 2 and 15 years old who had a stem cell transplant for aplastic anemia, so the T cells may come from the graft donor. CDR3 sequence reads: CASGFIFTYNEQFF. CDR3 nucleotide sequence: TGTGCCAGCGGTTTTATCTTCACCTACAATGAGCAGTTCTTC.